In its sample, the clone carrying this T cell receptor (beta chain) was seen once. These data come from a study of blood T cell repertoires in COVID-19. Clones were sequenced by immunoSEQ multiplex PCR, and TCRdb holds only the in-frame ones, with some missing. The sample has more than 95,000 clones; 85% to 90% are singletons. V was pared by 4 bases and J by 0 bases, with 17 bases of the junction left unmatched. There are 21 residues in the CDR3. Germline V gives CDR1 LGHDT, CDR2 YNNKEL (reference sequence). The sequence was collected from a woman older than 75 with acute or convalescent COVID-19. Sequences were obtained from peripheral blood. This chain connects TRBV3-1 (or the pseudogene TRBV3-2) to TRBJ1-3; 11 bases map to TRBD1. Here the CDR3 DNA reads TGTGCCAGCAGCCGTCGGTCCCCGGGACAGGGGGATTGGGGCTCTGGAAACACCATATATTTT. Protein: CASSRRSPGQGDWGSGNTIYF.